The 10 T cell receptor beta chains presented below share a single source sample, sequenced in a study of T cells after yellow fever vaccination. TCRdb used MiXCR to reprocess the 5' RACE reads, holding one entry per CDR3 protein. The repertoire has hundreds of thousands of distinct CDR3 sequences, around an eighth of them found once; the top ten carry about 15%. Material: PBMCs, obtained on the day of the yellow fever booster vaccination. These receptors originate from a man younger than 45 who received the YFV17D yellow fever vaccine.

This clonotype was detected only a few times. J is TRBJ1-3 and V is TRBV7-9, with 10 bases lining up with TRBD1. Trimming removed 3 bases from V and 4 bases from J; junction bases left unmatched: 6. Looked up from germline, CDR1 is SEHNR and CDR2 is FQNEAQ (reference sequence). The CDR3 contains 16 residues. CDR3 sequence (DNA): TGTGCCAGCAGCTTGGGACAGGGGATTAGAGGAAACACCATATATTTT. This translates into CASSLGQGIRGNTIYF. The full variable domain, rest sourced from reference TRBV7-9 and TRBJ1-3, is DTGVSQNPRHKITKRGQNVTFRCDPISEHNRLYWYRQTLGQGPEFLTYFQNEAQLEKSRLLSDRFSAERPKGSFSTLEIQRTEQGDSAMYLCASSLGQGIRGNTIYFGEGSWLTVV.

This clonotype was found many times. The junction does not match germline at one end; this may be a read error. The V and J genes are TRBV5-1 and TRBJ2-7; 7 nucleotides line up with TRBD2. CDR1 SGHRS and CDR2 YFSETQ come from the germline V gene. The CDR3 covers 14 residues. CDR3 amino acids: CASSFGGGSYEQYF. Here the CDR3 DNA reads TGTGCCAGCAGCTTCGGCGGGGGCTCCTACGAGCAGTACTTC.

The V call is TRBV18, the J call TRBJ2-2, with TRBD1 matching over 10 bases. V lost 1 base, J lost 0 bases, and 2 bases stayed unmatched. Germline values: CDR1 KGHSH, CDR2 LQKENI. The length of the CDR3 is 17 residues. CDR3 amino acids: CASSPHGQGANTGELFF. Written as DNA, the CDR3 is TGTGCCAGCTCACCACATGGACAGGGGGCGAACACCGGGGAGCTGTTTTTT.

In its sample, this clonotype was seen a few times. An end of the junction does not agree with germline; a read error may underlie this. The genes are TRBV7-7 and TRBJ2-1, with TRBD2 identical over 7 bases. CDR1 SSHAT and CDR2 FNYEAQ come from the germline V gene (reference sequence). This CDR3 comprises 16 residues. The CDR3 sequence: CASSLDAGRTYNEQFF. In DNA form, the CDR3 reads TGTGCTAGCAGCTTAGACGCCGGGAGGACCTACAATGAGCAGTTCTTC. The complete variable domain, with remaining parts taken from reference TRBV7-7 and TRBJ2-1, reads GAGVSQSPRYKVTKRGQDVTLRCDPISSHATLYWYQQALGQGPEFLTYFNYEAQPDKSGLPSDRFSAERPEGSISTLTIQRTEQRDSAMYRCASSLDAGRTYNEQFFGPGTRLTVL.

The chain recombines TRBV20-1 with TRBJ2-1, with D unclear. CDR1 is DFQATT and CDR2 is SNEGSKA in the germline V gene (reference sequence). There are 10 residues in the CDR3. CDR3 protein: CSHKRIEQFF. The CDR3 DNA is TGCAGCCACAAAAGGATTGAGCAGTTCTTC.

This rearrangement joins TRBV6-2 or TRBV6-3 to TRBJ2-7; D uncertain. The length of the CDR3 is 14 residues. Germline CDR1 reads MNHEY; CDR2 reads SVGEGT. The ends were cut back, 8 bases at V and 9 bases at J, with 23 bases in the middle. The CDR3 bases are TGTGCCAGCCATATCCAGCTCTCCTACGAGCGGCAGTACTTC. Amino acids: CASHIQLSYERQYF.

V and J are TRBV7-6 and TRBJ2-3; TRBD2 aligns across 13 bases. Germline CDR1 reads SGHVS; CDR2 reads FNYEAQ. The CDR3 is made up of 16 amino acids. V lost 1 base to trimming and J lost 6 bases; unmatched junction nucleotides: 4. The CDR3 protein is CASSLEGLAGLDTQYF. The CDR3 coding sequence is TGTGCCAGCAGCTTAGAGGGACTAGCGGGGCTCGATACGCAGTATTTT.

This clonotype was seen repeatedly, ten times or more. V is TRBV27 and J is TRBJ2-7; D gene uncertain. Between the trimmed V and J ends, which lost 2 bases and 5 bases, there was a span of 7 bases. This CDR3 is 12 amino acids long. CDR1 MNHEY and CDR2 SMNVEV come from the germline V gene (reference sequence). The DNA for the CDR3 is TGTGCCAGCAGTTTAGTCGGAAACGAGCAGTACTTC. This codes for CASSLVGNEQYF.

This clonotype turned up a few times. The gene calls are TRBV12-3 or TRBV12-4 and TRBJ2-7, with TRBD2 matching over 8 bases. The V and J ends lost 3 bases and 2 bases, in that order; junction bases with no gene match: 6. The CDR3 runs to 15 residues. CDR3 in amino acids: CASSFSGIDAYEQYF. The CDR3 nucleotides are TGTGCCAGCAGTTTTAGCGGGATAGACGCCTACGAGCAGTACTTC.

This clonotype was picked up a small number of times. The rearrangement uses TRBV19 and TRBJ2-7; D may be TRBD2 (6 bases). The CDR3 totals 16 residues. CDR1 is LNHDA and CDR2 is SQIVND in the germline V gene (reference sequence). Deletions cut 3 bases from V and 1 base from J, with 16 bases between. This chain's CDR3 is CASSMNRLGGSYEQYF. In DNA, the CDR3 is TGTGCCAGTAGTATGAATAGACTAGGAGGGTCCTACGAGCAGTACTTC.